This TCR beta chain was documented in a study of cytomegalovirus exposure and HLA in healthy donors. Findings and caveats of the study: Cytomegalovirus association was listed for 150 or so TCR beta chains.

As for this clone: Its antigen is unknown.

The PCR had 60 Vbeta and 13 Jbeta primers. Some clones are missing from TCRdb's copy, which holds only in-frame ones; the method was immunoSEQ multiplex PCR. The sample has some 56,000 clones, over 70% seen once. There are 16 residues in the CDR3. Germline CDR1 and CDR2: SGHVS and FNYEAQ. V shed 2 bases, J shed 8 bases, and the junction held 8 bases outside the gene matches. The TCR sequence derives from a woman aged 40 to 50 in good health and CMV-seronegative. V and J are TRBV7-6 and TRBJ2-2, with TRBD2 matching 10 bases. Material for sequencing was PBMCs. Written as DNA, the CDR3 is TGTGCCAGCAGCTTAATGGCTAGCGGGAGCTCAGGGGAGCTGTTTTTT. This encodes CASSLMASGSSGELFF.